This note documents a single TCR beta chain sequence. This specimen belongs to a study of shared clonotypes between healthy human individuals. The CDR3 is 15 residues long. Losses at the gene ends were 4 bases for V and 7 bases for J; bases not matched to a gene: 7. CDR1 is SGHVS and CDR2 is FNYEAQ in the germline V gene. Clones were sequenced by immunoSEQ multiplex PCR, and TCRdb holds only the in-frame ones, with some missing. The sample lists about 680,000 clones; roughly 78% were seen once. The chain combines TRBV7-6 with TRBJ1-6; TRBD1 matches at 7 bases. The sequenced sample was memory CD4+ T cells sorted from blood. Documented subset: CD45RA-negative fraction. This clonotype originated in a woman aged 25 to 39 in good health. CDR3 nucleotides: TGTGCCAGCAGCTACGACCCGACAGGGAATTCACCCCTCCACTTT. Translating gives CASSYDPTGNSPLHF.